Only a few counts were recorded for the clone carrying this TCR beta chain. The target antigen is unknown. The data belong to a study of human T cells and chemical hapten exposure. Per the study methods: Samples contained a median of roughly 99,000 TCRs, with a range of roughly 23,224 to 700,000. MiXCR, run by TCRdb on the RACE reads, gives a single entry per CDR3 protein. The V and J calls reflect TCRdb's pipeline rather than the authors' work. The sample lists roughly 200,000 distinct CDR3 sequences; 20% to 25% were seen once. The CDR3 runs 15 residues. Germline V gene data show CDR1 as KGHDR and CDR2 as SFDVKD. The V end was cut by 5 bases, the J end by 0 bases, with 10 bases between. This sample's time point: patch test 1, 2 weeks after DPC sensitization. Indicated treatment: therapeutic diphenylcyclopropenone sensitization with weekly scalp DPC. General study results and limits: Patch test scores rose with PT1 expanded TCR counts, a positive correlation. The presence of alopecia in the donors means their immune response may differ from healthy people's. Expanded TCRs created a significantly greater count of big CDR3 similarity clusters than controls did.

Sequencing used whole blood, obtained in connection with sensitization to the hapten diphenylcyclopropenone (DPC). The chain couples TRBV24-1 to TRBJ2-1; D unclear. The TCR sequence derives from a woman aged 50 to 60 with alopecia areata. Some clones in this sample may be carry-over from other donors' samples. CDR3 residues: CATSAGFGSYNEQFF. The CDR3, as DNA: TGTGCCACCAGTGCCGGGTTCGGCTCCTACAATGAGCAGTTCTTC.